This T cell receptor (beta chain) is from a study of blood T cell repertoires in COVID-19. Measured with immunoSEQ multiplex PCR; TCRdb has only the in-frame clones, and not every one. The data show about 290,000 clones, under 90% seen once. J was trimmed by 5 bases and V by 4 bases; bases with no gene match: 7. Germline V gives CDR1 SGHRS, CDR2 YFSETQ. The CDR3 totals 16 residues. The receptor was derived from a woman in her 30s with COVID-19, enrolled during active disease. Sequenced material: peripheral blood. The V gene is TRBV5-1, the J gene TRBJ2-3; 13 nucleotides agree with TRBD2. In DNA, the CDR3 is TGCGCCAGCAGCACCTTCGGACTAGCGGGGGAAGATACGCAGTATTTT. Protein product: CASSTFGLAGEDTQYF.